The 10 T cell receptor beta chains below were found in one sample sequenced in a study of post-analysis software for immune sequencing data. General study points: Higher frequency in patients than in controls was seen for a handful of TRBV segments, with TRBV5-6, TRBV5-1 and TRBV20-1 among them.

Antigen specificity for these receptors is unknown. The TCR beta cDNA libraries contained unique molecular identifiers. TCRdb re-derived calls from the PCR reads in MiXCR, one entry per CDR3 protein. The sample has hundreds of thousands of distinct CDR3 sequences, 44% seen once. The sequencing sample was made of blood. The origin of the receptors is a girl aged 10-17 years with multiple sclerosis.

In its sample, this clonotype was seen a few times. This rearrangement joins TRBV12-3 or TRBV12-4 to TRBJ2-5; no clear D. This CDR3 contains 14 residues. Trimming pared 3 bases from V and 3 bases from J, leaving 11 bases between. CDR3 bases: TGTGCCAGCAGTTTTGGGTCAGTAAAAGAGACCCAGTACTTC. As protein: CASSFGSVKETQYF.

The chain combines TRBV20-1 with TRBJ2-5; TRBD2 aligns across 9 bases. The J call may be in error: the DNA end matches TRBJ2-7 better. CDR1 DFQATT and CDR2 SNEGSKA come from the germline V gene (reference sequence). This CDR3 has 15 amino acids. The CDR3 DNA follows: TGCAGTGCTAGTCCCACTAGCGGGTTCCCGAACGAGCAGTACTTC. Translated, it gives CSASPTSGFPNEQYF.

The CDR3 loop is CSVELRDRAHGYTF. CDR3 nucleotides: TGCAGCGTTGAGTTAAGGGACAGGGCTCATGGCTACACCTTC. The chain couples TRBV29-1 to TRBJ1-2, with TRBD1 matching 9 bases. The length of the CDR3 is 14 residues. The V segment lost 3 bases and the J segment 6 bases; nucleotides outside the gene matches: 8. Looked up from germline, CDR1 is SQVTM and CDR2 is ANQGSEA.

This clonotype was seen only a few times. This chain uses TRBV10-3 with TRBJ2-7; 14 positions agree with TRBD2. The CDR3 totals 15 residues. Per the germline V gene, CDR1 is ENHRY and CDR2 is SYGVKD. J gave up 0 bases and V 6 bases, and 1 base lay outside the gene matches. CDR3 in amino acids: CAIRGLAGDSYEQYF. DNA of the CDR3: TGTGCCATCAGGGGACTAGCGGGAGACTCCTACGAGCAGTACTTC.

The J gene is TRBJ2-5, the V gene TRBV10-3, with unresolved D. V was cut by 4 bases and J by 5 bases, with 5 bases left in between. This CDR3 is 11 amino acids long. CDR1 is ENHRY, CDR2 SYGVKD, per germline. CDR3 loop: CAISVAETQYF. The CDR3 DNA follows: TGTGCCATCAGTGTGGCGGAGACCCAGTACTTC.

This clonotype was seen a few times. This chain connects TRBV5-1 to TRBJ2-3; the match to TRBD2 covers 10 bases. From germline, CDR1 is SGHRS and CDR2 YFSETQ. The V and J ends lost 6 bases and 5 bases, in that order; junction bases with no gene match: 6. CDR3 size: 14 residues. The CDR3 DNA is TGCGCCAGCACCCTGAGGACTAGCGGAGATACGCAGTATTTT. Protein sequence: CASTLRTSGDTQYF.

In its sample, this clonotype was seen once. The V gene is TRBV10-3, the J gene TRBJ2-3, with a tentative D call TRBD2 (7 bases). Germline V gives CDR1 ENHRY, CDR2 SYGVKD. The CDR3 extends over 14 amino acids. V gave up 7 bases and J gave up 6 bases, with 17 bases separating them. The CDR3 bases are TGTGCCATCACCGAGGGGGGGAGTATTGATACGCAGTATTTT. Amino acids: CAITEGGSIDTQYF.

V usage is TRBV7-3 and J usage is TRBJ2-3; TRBD2 aligns across 11 bases. The CDR3 has 19 amino acids. With V trimmed by 2 bases and J by 0 bases, 10 bases remained unmatched. Germline values: CDR1 SGHTA, CDR2 FQGTGA. The CDR3 here is CASSLLAGGLRGSTDTQYF. CDR3 nucleotides: TGTGCCAGCAGCTTATTAGCGGGGGGGCTCCGTGGTAGCACAGATACGCAGTATTTT.

The chain uses TRBV9 and TRBJ2-3, with D perhaps assigned TRBD1 or TRBD2 (5 bases each). This CDR3 spans 16 amino acids. Trimming took 6 bases from V and 4 from J, leaving 21 bases between them. Germline V gene data show CDR1 as SGDLS and CDR2 as YYNGEE. CDR3 amino acids: CASTPAGRSYSDTQYF. The CDR3 bases are TGTGCCAGCACCCCAGCAGGGAGAAGTTATTCAGATACGCAGTATTTT.

The V call is TRBV5-1, the J call TRBJ2-1; 8 bases are shared with TRBD2. Germline V gives CDR1 SGHRS, CDR2 YFSETQ. V lost 0 bases, J lost 4 bases, and 3 bases stayed unmatched. The CDR3 consists of 15 residues. The CDR3 spells CASSLVASGYNEQFF. The CDR3 DNA follows: TGCGCCAGCAGCTTGGTGGCTAGCGGGTACAATGAGCAGTTCTTC.